This note documents a single T cell receptor beta chain sequence. The CDR3 consists of 15 residues. Trimming removed 4 bases from V and 1 base from J, with 12 bases in between. The germline CDR1 and CDR2 sequences are SGHDT and YYEEEE. This sample was taken from a study of T cell responses to AZD1222 COVID-19 vaccine. The data were produced by immunoSEQ multiplex PCR, yet TCRdb's version contains in-frame clones alone and is incomplete. The data show roughly 150,000 clones, approximately 87% seen once. Sequenced material: peripheral blood, taken 28 days after the second AZD1222 dose. The gene calls are TRBV5-6 and TRBJ2-1, with TRBD2 as a possible D gene (6 bases). The TCR was taken from an adult who received the AZD1222 COVID-19 vaccine. CDR3 sequence (DNA): TGTGCCAGCAGCCTGGGACTGCAATCCTACAATGAGCAGTTCTTC. Translating it yields CASSLGLQSYNEQFF.